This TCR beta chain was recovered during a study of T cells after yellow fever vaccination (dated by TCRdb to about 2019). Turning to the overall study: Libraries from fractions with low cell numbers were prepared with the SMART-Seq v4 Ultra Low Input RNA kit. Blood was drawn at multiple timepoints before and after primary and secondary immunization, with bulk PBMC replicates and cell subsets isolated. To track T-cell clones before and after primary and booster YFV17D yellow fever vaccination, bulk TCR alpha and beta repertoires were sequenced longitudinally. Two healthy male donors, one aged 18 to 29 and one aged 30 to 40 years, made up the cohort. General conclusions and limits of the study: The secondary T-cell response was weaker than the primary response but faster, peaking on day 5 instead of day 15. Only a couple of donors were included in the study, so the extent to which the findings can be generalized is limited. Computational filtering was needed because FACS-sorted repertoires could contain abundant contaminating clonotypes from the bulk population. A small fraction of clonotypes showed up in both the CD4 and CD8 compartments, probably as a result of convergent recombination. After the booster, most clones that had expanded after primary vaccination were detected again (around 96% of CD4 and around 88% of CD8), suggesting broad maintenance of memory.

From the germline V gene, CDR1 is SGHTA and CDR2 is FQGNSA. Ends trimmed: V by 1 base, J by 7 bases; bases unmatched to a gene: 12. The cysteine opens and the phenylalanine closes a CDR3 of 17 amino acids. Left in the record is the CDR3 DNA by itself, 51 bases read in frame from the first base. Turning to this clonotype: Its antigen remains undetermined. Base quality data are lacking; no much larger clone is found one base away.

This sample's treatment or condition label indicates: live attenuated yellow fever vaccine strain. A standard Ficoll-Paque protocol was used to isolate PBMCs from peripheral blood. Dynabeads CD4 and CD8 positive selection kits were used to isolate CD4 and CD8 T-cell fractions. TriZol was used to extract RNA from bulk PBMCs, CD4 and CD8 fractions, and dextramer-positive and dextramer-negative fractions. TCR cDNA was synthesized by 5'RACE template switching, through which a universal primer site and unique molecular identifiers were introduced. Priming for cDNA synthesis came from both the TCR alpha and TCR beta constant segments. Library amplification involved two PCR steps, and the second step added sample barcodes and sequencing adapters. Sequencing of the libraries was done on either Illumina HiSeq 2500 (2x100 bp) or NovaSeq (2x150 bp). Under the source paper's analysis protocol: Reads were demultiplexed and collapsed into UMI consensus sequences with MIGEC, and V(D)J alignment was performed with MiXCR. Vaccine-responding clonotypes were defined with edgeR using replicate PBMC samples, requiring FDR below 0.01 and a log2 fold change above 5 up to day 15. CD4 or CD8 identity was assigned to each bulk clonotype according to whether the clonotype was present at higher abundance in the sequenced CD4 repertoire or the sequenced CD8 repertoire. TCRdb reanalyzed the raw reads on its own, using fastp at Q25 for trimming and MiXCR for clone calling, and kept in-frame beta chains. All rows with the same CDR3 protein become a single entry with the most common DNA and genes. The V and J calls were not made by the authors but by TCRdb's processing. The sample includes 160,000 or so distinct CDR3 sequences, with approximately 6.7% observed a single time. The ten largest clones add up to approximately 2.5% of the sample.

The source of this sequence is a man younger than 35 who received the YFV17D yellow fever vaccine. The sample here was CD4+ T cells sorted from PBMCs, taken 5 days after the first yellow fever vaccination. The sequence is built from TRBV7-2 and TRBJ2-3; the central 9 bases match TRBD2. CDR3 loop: CASSLGIQRGVPNTQYF. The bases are TGTGCCAGCAGCTTAGGAATCCAGCGGGGGGTCCCGAATACGCAGTATTTT.